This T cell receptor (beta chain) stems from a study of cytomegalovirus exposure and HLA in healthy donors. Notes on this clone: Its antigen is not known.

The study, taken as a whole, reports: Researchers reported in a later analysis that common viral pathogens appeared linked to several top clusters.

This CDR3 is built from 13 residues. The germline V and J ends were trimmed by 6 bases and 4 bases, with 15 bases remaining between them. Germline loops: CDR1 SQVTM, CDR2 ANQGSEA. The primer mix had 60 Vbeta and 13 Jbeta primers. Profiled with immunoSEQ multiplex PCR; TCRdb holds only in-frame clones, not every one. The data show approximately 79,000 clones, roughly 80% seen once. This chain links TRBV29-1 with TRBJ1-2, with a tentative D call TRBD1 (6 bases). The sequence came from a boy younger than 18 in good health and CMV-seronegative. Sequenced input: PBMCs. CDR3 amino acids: CSVTKGGGYGYTF. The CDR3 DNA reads TGCAGCGTGACCAAGGGAGGGGGCTATGGCTACACCTTC.